Below are 5 T cell receptor beta chains sequenced from a single sample in a study of neurological immune-mediated disorders. TCRdb re-called the 5' RACE reads through MiXCR, storing one row per CDR3 protein. The sample comprises roughly 76,000 distinct CDR3 sequences, 3% to 4% of which are singletons, and 5.2% rests with the top ten. The sequenced sample consisted of PBMCs. Every receptor here comes from a woman in her forties or fifties with multiple sclerosis.

The sample holds many counts of this clonotype. The genes are TRBV20-1 and TRBJ1-6; D remains unclear. Trimming pared 3 bases from V and 0 bases from J, leaving 9 bases between. Germline V lookup: CDR1 DFQATT, CDR2 SNEGSKA (reference sequence). The CDR3 covers 15 residues. In DNA form, the CDR3 reads TGCAGTGCTAGCCCAGCTAACTCCTATAATTCACCCCTCCACTTT. This gives the protein CSASPANSYNSPLHF.

This clonotype was detected ten times or more. The chain is built from TRBV20-1 and TRBJ1-1; D ambiguous. Trimming shortened V by 6 bases and J by 0 bases, and 14 bases separated the two germline ends. Germline V gene sequence: CDR1 DFQATT, CDR2 SNEGSKA (reference sequence). The CDR3 totals 14 residues. For the CDR3, the DNA is TGCAGTGCCAGATCACCCCTCATGAACACTGAAGCTTTCTTT. The encoded protein is CSARSPLMNTEAFF.

This clonotype was counted many times. The chain links TRBV29-1 to TRBJ2-3; D gene unclear. The CDR3 is 13 residues long. Germline V lookup: CDR1 SQVTM, CDR2 ANQGSEA. V lost 1 base to trimming and J lost 1 base, with 6 bases between them. The CDR3 DNA is TGCAGCGTTGAAGCGTTCGGCACAGATACGCAGTATTTT. Translating it yields CSVEAFGTDTQYF.

A few counts support this clonotype. This chain uses TRBV20-1 with TRBJ2-4; D possibly matches TRBD1 or TRBD2 (5 bases each). Germline loops: CDR1 DFQATT, CDR2 SNEGSKA (reference sequence). The germline V and J ends were trimmed by 3 bases and 8 bases, with 14 bases remaining between them. This CDR3 has 13 amino acids. The CDR3 DNA reads TGCAGTGCTAGGGGACCGGGATTGGACATTCAGTACTTC. Protein: CSARGPGLDIQYF.

This clonotype was detected many times. The chain recombines TRBV20-1 with TRBJ2-1; 12 nucleotides match TRBD2. Looked up from germline, CDR1 is DFQATT and CDR2 is SNEGSKA (reference sequence). The CDR3 is 18 residues long. The trim removed 8 bases at V and 6 bases at J, leaving 20 bases unmatched. The CDR3 spells CSSAGLILAGGTGNEQFF. The CDR3 DNA sequence: TGCAGTTCCGCGGGGTTGATACTAGCGGGAGGAACCGGCAATGAGCAGTTCTTC.